This T cell receptor beta chain was observed in a study of graft-versus-host responses after intestinal transplantation. Study-level background: Recipients underwent multivisceral, liver-intestinal, or isolated intestinal transplants.

Study results and caveats: After transplant, early declines in HvG clones were associated with peak levels of circulating GvH clones. Patients with graft-donor T cell macrochimerism had high graft-versus-host to host-versus-graft clonal ratios in allografts. Some GvH clones were seen earlier in gut or blood, suggesting intestinal origin.

Here immunoSEQ multiplex PCR was the method, and the copy in TCRdb shows in-frame clones only, minus some. Of some 90,000 clones listed, 90% to 95% were seen once; the top ten hold about 0.5%. This clone was seen once. Its antigen remains unidentified. Germline trimming cut 3 bases from V and 6 bases from J; bases unmatched to any gene: 6. This CDR3 has 13 residues. Germline loops: CDR1 SQVTM, CDR2 ANQGSEA. The chain carries TRBV29-1 and TRBJ1-1, with 8 nucleotides matching TRBD1. The source was unstimulated CD8+ T cells sorted from spleen or lymph node cells, collected before intestinal transplant. This sequence was found in a human donor who received an intestinal transplant. The CDR3 nucleotides are TGCAGCGTTGATAGGACAGGGACCGCTGAAGCTTTCTTT. Its protein product is CSVDRTGTAEAFF.